Following are 27 T cell receptor beta chains from one sample sequenced in a study of blood T cell repertoires in COVID-19. TCRdb's table, derived via immunoSEQ multiplex PCR, lists solely in-frame clones and lacks some. This sample has about 220,000 clones, with about 81% found just once. Sequences were obtained from peripheral blood. All receptors derive from a woman aged 70-85 years with COVID-19, enrolled during active disease.

The gene calls are TRBV5-4 and TRBJ1-1; D gene unclear. This CDR3 comprises 15 residues. Germline CDR1 SGHNT, CDR2 YYREEE (reference sequence). V shed 4 bases and J shed 4 bases, with 17 bases lying between them. Here the CDR3 reads CASSPDPRGATEAFF. CDR3 coding DNA: TGTGCCAGCAGCCCTGACCCCCGGGGTGCCACTGAAGCTTTCTTT.

This chain uses TRBV5-8 with TRBJ1-2, with TRBD1 identical over 8 bases. CDR3 size: 16 residues. Germline V gene data show CDR1 as SGHTS and CDR2 as YDEGEE. With 3 bases clipped from V and 2 bases from J, the junction kept 9 bases outside the gene matches. This chain's CDR3 is CASSSGRTGTNYGYTF. For the CDR3, the DNA is TGTGCCAGCAGCTCGGGTAGGACAGGGACAAACTATGGCTACACCTTC.

The genes are TRBV11-2 and TRBJ1-1; 8 bases are a match to TRBD1. The V segment lost 1 base and the J segment 3 bases; nucleotides outside the gene matches: 4. This CDR3 has 15 residues. Germline V gives CDR1 SGHAT, CDR2 FQNNGV. The DNA of the CDR3 is TGTGCCAGCAGCTTAGGGACAGGGAGGTACACTGAAGCTTTCTTT. It codes for CASSLGTGRYTEAFF. Together with reference TRBV11-2 and TRBJ1-1, the CDR3 gives the full variable domain: EAGVAQSPRYKIIEKRQSVAFWCNPISGHATLYWYQQILGQGPKLLIQFQNNGVVDDSQLPKDRFSAERLKGVDSTLKIQPAKLEDSAVYLCASSLGTGRYTEAFFGQGTRLTVV.

This clone occurred a few times. The chain uses TRBV14 and TRBJ1-2, with 8 bases identical to TRBD1. Losses at the gene ends were 1 base for V and 4 bases for J; bases not matched to a gene: 5. This CDR3 spans 15 amino acids. Germline lookup yields CDR1 SGHDN and CDR2 FVKESK. The DNA of the CDR3 is TGTGCCAGCAGCCAAGTTTCAGGGGGCAGCTATGGCTACACCTTC. Encoded protein: CASSQVSGGSYGYTF.

CDR3 in DNA: TGTGCCAGCAGCCAAGGGGGAGAGGGGGACTACGAGCAGTACTTC. It yields the protein CASSQGGEGDYEQYF. The chain combines TRBV28 with TRBJ2-7; D is perhaps TRBD1 (6 bases). From germline, CDR1 is MDHEN and CDR2 SYDVKM. This CDR3 is 15 amino acids long. Trimming left V 6 bases short and J 3 bases short, with 18 bases between.

The chain joins TRBV4-1 to TRBJ2-7; no clear D gene. Germline V gene data show CDR1 as MGHRA and CDR2 as YSYEKL. CDR3 size: 17 residues. The V gene lost 1 base and the J gene lost 0 bases, with 16 bases spanning the gap. The CDR3 here is CASSQGPSISSSYEQYF. The CDR3, as DNA: TGCGCCAGCAGCCAAGGGCCCTCGATATCCAGCTCCTACGAGCAGTACTTC.

V and J are TRBV6-2 or TRBV6-3 and TRBJ1-1; TRBD1 aligns across 7 bases. This CDR3 comprises 12 residues. Germline CDR1 and CDR2: MNHEY and SVGEGT. The ends lost 6 bases at V and 11 bases at J; junction bases unmatched: 9. The CDR3 nucleotides read TGTGCCAGCAGCCCACAGGGGTTTCATGCTTTCTTT. Translating gives CASSPQGFHAFF.

The CDR3 DNA reads as TGTGCCAGCAGCTTGGTCCCAGGGACAGCGAACACCGGGGAGCTGTTTTTT. The encoded protein is CASSLVPGTANTGELFF. V is TRBV5-6 and J is TRBJ2-2; the match to TRBD1 covers 7 bases. The V gene end was trimmed by 0 bases and the J gene end by 0 bases; junction bases not matched to a gene: 5. The CDR3 has 17 residues. Germline loops: CDR1 SGHDT, CDR2 YYEEEE.

This chain uses TRBV7-2 with TRBJ1-2; 7 nucleotides agree with TRBD1. CDR3 length: 18 amino acids. V dropped 5 bases and J dropped 5; count of bases not matched to a gene: 20. Germline-derived CDR1 and CDR2 are SGHTA and FQGNSA. CDR3 sequence reads: CASSHNVRDSSLKYGYTF. CDR3 coding DNA: TGTGCCAGCAGCCATAATGTCCGGGACAGCTCCTTAAAATATGGCTACACCTTC.

This clone was seen once. The chain uses TRBV28 and TRBJ2-7; perhaps TRBD2 as D (6 bases). Between the trimmed V and J ends, which lost 6 bases and 2 bases, there was a span of 11 bases. This CDR3 region has 13 residues. The germline gives CDR1 MDHEN, CDR2 SYDVKM. Here the CDR3 reads CASSPSVTYEQYF. The DNA of the CDR3 is TGTGCCAGCAGCCCTAGCGTGACCTACGAGCAGTACTTC.

CDR3 in DNA: TGCGCCAGCAGCCCTCAAGGGACAGGTGTGCAAGATACGCAGTATTTT. It yields the protein CASSPQGTGVQDTQYF. The gene calls are TRBV4-1 and TRBJ2-3, with 8 positions matching TRBD1. The V segment lost 4 bases and the J segment 5 bases; nucleotides outside the gene matches: 11. Germline CDR1 is MGHRA and CDR2 is YSYEKL. The CDR3 loop spans 16 amino acids.

The chain employs TRBV24-1 and TRBJ1-1; the D gene is possibly TRBD1 (5 bases). The germline gives CDR1 KGHDR, CDR2 SFDVKD. There are 13 residues in the CDR3. Trimming shortened V by 5 bases and J by 12 bases, and 18 bases separated the two germline ends. The CDR3 nucleotides read TGTGCCACCAGTGGAAGCGACAGAGAGGAATCTTTCTTT. It codes for CATSGSDREESFF.

This chain links TRBV5-4 with TRBJ1-4, with TRBD1 matching 8 bases. The CDR3 sequence is 15 residues long. After removal of 4 bases from V and 6 bases from J, the junction contained 8 bases not matched to a gene. Per the germline V gene, CDR1 is SGHNT and CDR2 is YYREEE (reference sequence). CDR3 residues: CASSPQDREDEKLFF. Written as DNA, the CDR3 is TGTGCCAGCAGCCCACAGGACAGGGAAGATGAAAAACTGTTTTTT.

The chain combines TRBV5-6 with TRBJ1-1, with a tentative D call TRBD1 (6 bases). The CDR3 spans 15 residues. V gave up 4 bases and J gave up 4 bases, with 17 bases separating them. Germline V gene sequence: CDR1 SGHDT, CDR2 YYEEEE. As DNA, the CDR3 is TGTGCCAGCAGCGGCTCCACAGGGCATAGCACTGAAGCTTTCTTT. Translating it yields CASSGSTGHSTEAFF. The full variable domain, with the rest looked up from reference TRBV5-6 and TRBJ1-1, is DAGVTQSPTHLIKTRGQQVTLRCSPKSGHDTVSWYQQALGQGPQFIFQYYEEEERQRGNFPDRFSGHQFPNYSSELNVNALLLGDSALYLCASSGSTGHSTEAFFGQGTRLTVV.

This clone was seen a single time. The V gene is TRBV6-2 or TRBV6-3, the J gene TRBJ1-1; a possible D gene is TRBD1 (6 bases). This CDR3 spans 15 amino acids. Per germline, CDR1 MNHEY and CDR2 SVGEGT. Trimming cost V 0 bases and J 10 bases, with 18 bases left between them. CDR3 DNA sequence: TGTGCCAGCAGTTACTCAAGGAACAGGGCCGAGCCAGCTTTCTTT. This sequence encodes CASSYSRNRAEPAFF.

The V gene is TRBV27, the J gene TRBJ2-7; 10 nucleotides line up with TRBD1. Germline assignment: CDR1 MNHEY and CDR2 SMNVEV (reference sequence). The CDR3 extends over 15 amino acids. With V trimmed by 5 bases and J by 2 bases, 6 bases remained unmatched. The CDR3 protein is CASSRTGTGAYEQYF. As DNA, the CDR3 is TGTGCCAGCAGTCGAACCGGGACAGGGGCCTACGAGCAGTACTTC.

This chain connects TRBV7-7 to TRBJ1-5, with D possibly matching TRBD1 (5 bases). CDR3 size: 17 residues. Germline V gene sequence: CDR1 SSHAT, CDR2 FNYEAQ (reference sequence). V was cut by 4 bases and J by 4 bases, with 20 bases left in between. The CDR3 DNA reads TGTGCCAGCAGCTATAGGCCAATGCAGGGTCTAAATCAGCCCCAGCATTTT. This codes for CASSYRPMQGLNQPQHF.

This CDR3 reads CASSTTSSGRTYNEQFF. CDR3 coding DNA: TGTGCCAGTAGTACTACCAGTAGCGGGAGGACCTACAATGAGCAGTTCTTC. The chain uses TRBV19 and TRBJ2-1; 10 bases fit TRBD2. V lost 4 bases to trimming and J lost 2 bases; unmatched junction nucleotides: 8. Germline CDR1 is LNHDA and CDR2 is SQIVND (reference sequence). The CDR3 consists of 17 residues.

The chain joins TRBV7-9 to TRBJ2-1, with 8 bases fitting TRBD2. Germline trimming cut 6 bases from V and 0 bases from J; bases unmatched to any gene: 7. Looked up from germline, CDR1 is SEHNR and CDR2 is FQNEAQ (reference sequence). The CDR3 consists of 16 residues. The CDR3: CASRPSGPSSYNEQFF. CDR3 DNA: TGTGCCAGCAGACCTAGCGGGCCGAGCTCCTACAATGAGCAGTTCTTC.

This clone has a handful of counts. The chain uses TRBV5-1 and TRBJ1-5; 7 bases map to TRBD1. The CDR3 runs to 14 residues. After removal of 0 bases from V and 6 bases from J, the junction contained 3 bases not matched to a gene. The V gene's germline CDR1 is SGHRS and CDR2 YFSETQ. The CDR3 region is CASSLEGARQPQHF. The CDR3 region has the DNA TGCGCCAGCAGCTTGGAGGGGGCGCGTCAGCCCCAGCATTTT.

The J gene is TRBJ1-1, the V gene TRBV6-2 or TRBV6-3, with TRBD1 as a possible D gene (5 bases). The V and J ends lost 5 bases and 10 bases respectively, with 11 bases between them. The V gene's germline CDR1 is MNHEY and CDR2 SVGEGT. This CDR3 has 11 residues. DNA for the CDR3: TGTGCCAGCAGTGCTGATACAGGAGCTTTCTTT. It encodes CASSADTGAFF.

The gene calls are TRBV7-9 and TRBJ2-5, with 8 positions matching TRBD2. Per the germline V gene, CDR1 is SEHNR and CDR2 is FQNEAQ (reference sequence). This CDR3 is built from 14 residues. Germline trimming cut 3 bases from V and 3 bases from J; bases unmatched to any gene: 3. The CDR3 reads CASSLGLGKETQYF. CDR3 in DNA: TGTGCCAGCAGCTTGGGACTAGGCAAAGAGACCCAGTACTTC. The full variable domain, its missing parts supplied by reference TRBV7-9 and TRBJ2-5, is DTGVSQNPRHKITKRGQNVTFRCDPISEHNRLYWYRQTLGQGPEFLTYFQNEAQLEKSRLLSDRFSAERPKGSFSTLEIQRTEQGDSAMYLCASSLGLGKETQYFGPGTRLLVL.

This clone was detected many times. This chain links TRBV28 with TRBJ1-2; no clear D gene. With 5 bases removed from V and 4 bases from J, the gap between germline ends came to 8 bases. The CDR3 sequence is 12 residues long. Germline V gene data show CDR1 as MDHEN and CDR2 as SYDVKM. The CDR3 bases are TGTGCCAGCAGTCAGACGGGCTATGGCTACACCTTC. This codes for CASSQTGYGYTF.

The rearrangement uses TRBV28 and TRBJ2-7, with 8 bases aligning to TRBD1. Germline lookup yields CDR1 MDHEN and CDR2 SYDVKM. The V segment lost 3 bases and the J segment 5 bases; nucleotides outside the gene matches: 6. This CDR3 comprises 14 residues. For the CDR3, the DNA is TGTGCCAGCAGTTTTCGGCAGGGGGCGAACGAGCAGTACTTC. This gives the protein CASSFRQGANEQYF. The complete variable domain, with remaining parts taken from reference TRBV28 and TRBJ2-7, reads DVKVTQSSRYLVKRTGEKVFLECVQDMDHENMFWYRQDPGLGLRLIYFSYDVKMKEKGDIPEGYSVSREKKERFSLILESASTNQTSMYLCASSFRQGANEQYFGPGTRLTVT.

CDR3 bases: TGTGCCAGCAGTGAAGTGGGGGGAAAGGATACGCAGTATTTT. Translation: CASSEVGGKDTQYF. The chain recombines TRBV25-1 with TRBJ2-3, with D maybe TRBD2 (6 bases). V was trimmed by 2 bases and J by 6 bases, leaving 12 bases between them. This CDR3 has 14 amino acids. Germline V gene sequence: CDR1 MGHDK, CDR2 SYGVNS.

This CDR3 is CASATSSYEQYF. The CDR3 DNA reads as TGTGCCAGCGCAACTAGTTCCTACGAGCAGTACTTC. The V call is TRBV7-9, the J call TRBJ2-7; tentatively, D is TRBD2 (5 bases). V was trimmed by 8 bases and J by 1 base, leaving 9 bases between them. Germline V CDR1 and CDR2: SEHNR, FQNEAQ (reference sequence). The CDR3 totals 12 residues.

The CDR3 region is CASSSRTGDNYGYTF. The CDR3 nucleotides read TGTGCCAGCAGTTCAAGGACAGGGGATAACTATGGCTACACCTTC. The V and J genes are TRBV6-2 or TRBV6-3 and TRBJ1-2; 9 bases align to TRBD1. This CDR3 contains 15 residues. Germline V gene data show CDR1 as MNHEY and CDR2 as SVGEGT. V was pared by 4 bases and J by 1 base, with 4 bases of the junction left unmatched.